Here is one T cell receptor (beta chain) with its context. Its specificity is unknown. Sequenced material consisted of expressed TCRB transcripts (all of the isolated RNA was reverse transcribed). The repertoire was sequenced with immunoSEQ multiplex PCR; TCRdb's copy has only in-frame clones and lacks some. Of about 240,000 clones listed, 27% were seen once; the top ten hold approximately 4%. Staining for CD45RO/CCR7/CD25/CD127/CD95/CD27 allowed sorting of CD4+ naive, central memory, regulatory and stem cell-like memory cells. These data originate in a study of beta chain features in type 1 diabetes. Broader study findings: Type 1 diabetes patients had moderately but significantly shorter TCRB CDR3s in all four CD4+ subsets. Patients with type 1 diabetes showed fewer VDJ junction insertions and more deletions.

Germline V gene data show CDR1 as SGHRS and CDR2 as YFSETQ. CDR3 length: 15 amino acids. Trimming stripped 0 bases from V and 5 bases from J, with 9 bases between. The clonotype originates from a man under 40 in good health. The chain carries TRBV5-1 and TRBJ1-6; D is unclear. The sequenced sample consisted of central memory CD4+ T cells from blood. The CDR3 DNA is TGCGCCAGCAGCTTGGAGGGCCGTGATAATTCACCCCTCCACTTT. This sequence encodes CASSLEGRDNSPLHF.